Listed below are T cell receptor beta chains from one sample, sequenced in a study of T cell responses to AZD1222 COVID-19 vaccine. Measured with immunoSEQ multiplex PCR; TCRdb has only the in-frame clones, and not every one. The sample has some 130,000 clones, about nine tenths seen once. The sample here was peripheral blood, taken on day 0 of AZD1222 vaccination. These receptors were taken from an adult in good health. The CDR3 runs from the conserved cysteine through the conserved F or W. Each record gives: V gene, clone size, J gene, D gene, CDR3 protein, CDR3 DNA. The D gene is left open where the match is weak. Some rows have no size entry. The others give once, few or many, or a class for an expanded clone.

TRBV10-2	.	TRBJ2-7	.	CASSESLARYEQYF	TGCGCCAGCAGTGAGAGCCTAGCGCGGTACGAGCAGTACTTC
TRBV2	.	TRBJ1-1	.	CASSRGQAGMNTEAFF	TGTGCCAGCAGTAGGGGCCAGGCTGGCATGAACACTGAAGCTTTCTTT
TRBV4-2	.	TRBJ1-6	.	CASSQGVNRRGFDSPLHF	TGTGCCAGCAGCCAAGGCGTCAACAGGAGGGGCTTTGATTCACCCCTCCACTTT
TRBV7-6	.	TRBJ2-5	.	CASSLSVVSILQTQYF	TGTGCCAGCAGCTTATCGGTAGTAAGCATCTTGCAGACCCAGTACTTC
TRBV3-1/TRBV3-2	.	TRBJ1-5	.	CASSQDASNQPQHF	TGTGCCAGCAGCCAAGACGCTAGCAATCAGCCCCAGCATTTT
TRBV19	.	TRBJ1-2	.	CASSTEPRKGGDGYTF	TGTGCCAGTAGTACCGAACCTCGGAAAGGGGGGGATGGCTACACCTTC
TRBV30	.	TRBJ1-1	.	CAWSVLTEAFF	TGTGCCTGGAGTGTATTAACTGAAGCTTTCTTT
TRBV28	.	TRBJ1-5	TRBD1	CASSLLQGDQPQHF	TGTGCCAGCAGTTTGTTACAGGGGGATCAGCCCCAGCATTTT
TRBV30	.	TRBJ2-7	.	CALQRGYEQYF	TGTGCACTTCAACGAGGCTACGAGCAGTACTTC
TRBV7-3	.	TRBJ2-2	.	CASSPGQSTGELFF	TGTGCCAGCAGCCCGGGACAATCCACCGGGGAGCTGTTTTTT
TRBV10-3	.	TRBJ2-7	.	CAISLGQGSHEQYF	TGTGCCATCAGCCTCGGGCAGGGGAGCCACGAGCAGTACTTC
TRBV19	.	TRBJ2-3	TRBD2	CASSIERLAGSTDTQYF	TGTGCCAGTAGTATAGAGCGGCTAGCGGGGAGCACAGATACGCAGTATTTT
TRBV19	.	TRBJ2-7	.	CASSIRQRIREQYF	TGTGCCAGTAGTATCAGGCAGAGAATACGGGAGCAGTACTTC
TRBV7-2	.	TRBJ1-3	.	CASSPPGPSRGNTIYF	TGTGCCAGCAGCCCTCCGGGCCCAAGCCGAGGAAACACCATATATTTT
TRBV7-2	.	TRBJ2-2	.	CASSLRQANTGELFF	TGTGCCAGCAGCTTAAGACAGGCGAACACCGGGGAGCTGTTTTTT
TRBV2	.	TRBJ2-3	.	CASSEGMATDTQYF	TGTGCCAGCAGTGAGGGTATGGCCACAGATACGCAGTATTTT
TRBV27	.	TRBJ1-3	TRBD1	CASRDRGWHTIYF	TGTGCCAGCAGGGACAGGGGGTGGCACACCATATATTTT
TRBV6-5	.	TRBJ1-5	.	CASRTAGAGDQPQHF	TGTGCCAGCAGGACCGCAGGGGCCGGGGATCAGCCCCAGCATTTT
TRBV7-2	.	TRBJ1-3	.	CASSLVDVSSGNTIYF	TGTGCCAGCAGCTTAGTTGATGTTAGCTCTGGAAACACCATATATTTT
TRBV19	.	TRBJ2-3	.	CASSWDLTSTDTQYF	TGTGCCAGTAGCTGGGACCTAACTAGCACAGATACGCAGTATTTT
TRBV11-3	.	TRBJ1-2	.	CASSYPAPGAQGYTF	TGTGCCAGCAGCTATCCCGCTCCGGGGGCGCAGGGCTACACCTTC
TRBV2	.	TRBJ1-4	.	CASSEQGWNEKLFF	TGTGCCAGCAGTGAGCAGGGTTGGAATGAAAAACTGTTTTTT
TRBV14	.	TRBJ1-2	TRBD1	CASSQGQGLYGYTF	TGTGCCAGCAGCCAAGGACAGGGGCTCTATGGCTACACCTTC
TRBV2	.	TRBJ1-5	.	CASSTTPGQPQHF	TGTGCCAGCAGTACGACACCGGGACAGCCCCAGCATTTT
TRBV19	.	TRBJ1-5	.	CASSIEVGVGNQPQHF	TGTGCCAGTAGTATAGAAGTGGGGGTTGGCAATCAGCCCCAGCATTTT
TRBV7-2	.	TRBJ1-4	.	CASSLVGGDREKLFF	TGTGCCAGCAGCTTAGTGGGCGGGGATCGGGAAAAACTGTTTTTT
TRBV30	.	TRBJ2-3	.	CAWSVMGDSTDTQYF	TGTGCCTGGAGTGTTATGGGCGATAGCACAGATACGCAGTATTTT
TRBV4-2	few	TRBJ2-2	.	CASSQDWSTGELFF	TGTGCCAGCAGCCAAGATTGGTCCACCGGGGAGCTGTTTTTT
TRBV5-6	.	TRBJ1-5	.	CASSLFWDYSNQPQHF	TGTGCCAGCAGCTTGTTCTGGGATTATAGCAATCAGCCCCAGCATTTT
TRBV1	.	TRBJ1-5	.	CTSSRRNSNQPQHF	TGCACCAGCAGCCGGCGGAATAGCAATCAGCCCCAGCATTTT
TRBV27	.	TRBJ2-1	.	CASSFGLGGHEQFF	TGTGCCAGCAGTTTTGGGTTGGGGGGCCATGAGCAGTTCTTC
TRBV5-5	once	TRBJ1-1	.	CASALNTEAFF	TGTGCCAGCGCATTGAACACTGAAGCTTTCTTT
TRBV2	.	TRBJ2-7	.	CASSEEGSQYF	TGTGCCAGCAGTGAAGAGGGTTCGCAGTACTTC
TRBV7-8	.	TRBJ2-1	.	CASSPGLHEQFF	TGTGCCAGCAGCCCCGGGCTCCATGAGCAGTTCTTC
TRBV5-4	.	TRBJ2-1	.	CASSLEVASSYNEQFF	TGTGCCAGCAGCTTGGAAGTTGCGAGCTCCTACAATGAGCAGTTCTTC
TRBV29-1	.	TRBJ2-1	.	CSVVPTGNEQFF	TGCAGCGTTGTTCCGACTGGAAATGAGCAGTTCTTC
TRBV24-1	.	TRBJ1-2	TRBD1	CATSGGGQGALGYTF	TGTGCCACCAGTGGTGGGGGACAGGGGGCGCTTGGCTACACCTTC
TRBV5-1	.	TRBJ2-7	TRBD2	CASSLGLSSGGHYEQYF	TGCGCCAGCAGCCTAGGGCTTTCTAGCGGGGGGCACTACGAGCAGTACTTC
TRBV9	.	TRBJ1-4	.	CASSLAVGDGEKLFF	TGTGCCAGCAGCTTAGCGGTAGGGGACGGTGAAAAACTGTTTTTT
TRBV5-1	.	TRBJ1-6	TRBD1	CASSSDRGRSYNSPLHF	TGCGCCAGCAGCTCTGACAGGGGGCGATCCTATAATTCACCCCTCCACTTT
TRBV4-2	.	TRBJ2-3	.	CASSSAGGSTDTQYF	TGTGCCAGCAGCTCGGCCGGGGGTAGCACAGATACGCAGTATTTT
TRBV9	.	TRBJ1-3	.	CASSTRSGQGFSGNTIYF	TGTGCCAGCAGCACCCGCTCGGGGCAGGGATTCTCTGGAAACACCATATATTTT
TRBV6-5	.	TRBJ2-7	TRBD2	CATRMTSGGNFEQYF	TGTGCCACCCGAATGACTAGCGGGGGAAACTTTGAGCAGTACTTC
TRBV7-9	once	TRBJ1-1	TRBD1	CASSIRQGQGVFSPTEAFF	TGTGCCAGCAGCATACGGCAGGGACAGGGAGTTTTTTCGCCCACTGAAGCTTTCTTT
TRBV6-7	.	TRBJ1-5	.	CASSYTVPQHF	TGTGCCAGCAGTTACACCGTGCCCCAGCATTTT
TRBV7-2	few	TRBJ2-7	.	CASSLARGASSYEQYF	TGTGCCAGCAGCTTAGCGCGTGGAGCAAGCTCCTACGAGCAGTACTTC
TRBV12-3/TRBV12-4	.	TRBJ1-2	.	CASSLAPGRGYTF	TGTGCCAGCAGTTTAGCGCCGGGCAGGGGTTACACCTTC
TRBV11-2	.	TRBJ1-2	TRBD1	CASSHRGYYGYTF	TGTGCCAGCAGCCACAGGGGGTACTATGGCTACACCTTC